This T cell receptor beta chain was obtained from a study of cytomegalovirus exposure and HLA in healthy donors. The study's findings and limits: Analysis was carried out at a later point, and it linked a missense DCLRE1C variant to TCR beta V- and J-gene trimming.

A word on this clone: Its antigen is not identified.

The PCR made use of 60 Vbeta and 13 Jbeta primers. This table comes from immunoSEQ multiplex PCR, and its TCRdb copy is limited to in-frame clones, with some not included. Among some 190,000 clones listed, more than 70% were seen once. The V and J ends lost 2 bases and 3 bases respectively, with 9 bases between them. Germline V gene data show CDR1 as MNHNS and CDR2 as SASEGT. This CDR3 comprises 14 residues. V is TRBV6-1 and J is TRBJ2-3; D is uncertain. Sequenced input: PBMCs. The receptor was isolated from a man aged 25 to 45 in good health and CMV-seropositive. CDR3 protein: CASSEPGSTDTQYF. CDR3 bases: TGTGCCAGCAGTGAACCGGGTTCAACAGATACGCAGTATTTT.